Reported below is one T cell receptor beta chain. Antigen specificity is unknown. The data are from a study of breast tumors, draining lymph nodes, adjacent tissues. Study conclusions and caveats: The lymph node origin of tumor T cells was framed as consistent with a hypothesis, not demonstrated. Most tumor T cells seemingly derive from lymph node, then expand in tumor. Tumor TCR diversity was below lymph nodes but above nontumor tissue. Luminal-like breast cancer showed significantly higher tumor–nontumor repertoire similarity than basal-like.

TCRdb recomputed calls from the multiplex PCR reads with MiXCR, one row per CDR3 protein. The table has fewer than 80,000 distinct CDR3 sequences, 43% seen once. Trimming removed 4 bases from V and 7 bases from J; junction bases left unmatched: 4. The CDR3 is 15 amino acids. The TCR was taken from a female donor with breast cancer. Some clones in this sample may be carry-over from other donors' samples. This rearrangement joins TRBV12-3 or TRBV12-4 to TRBJ1-4; 12 bases match TRBD1. Sequencing used breast tumor tissue. The CDR3 sequence: CASSSGTGGSEKLFF. In DNA, the CDR3 is TGTGCCAGCAGTTCTGGGACAGGGGGCAGTGAAAAACTGTTTTTT.